This paragraph reports one TCR beta chain. It lacks a known antigen. This sample also contains other DNA sequences that code for the same CDR3. The data were obtained in a study of cytomegalovirus exposure and HLA in healthy donors (dated by TCRdb to between 2016 and 2019). Context from the whole study: An earlier analysis of approximately 550 of the donors reported approximately 270 Gb of sequence data and some 120 million unique TCR beta sequences from 150 million to 200 million T cells. The study profiled the T cell repertoires of hundreds of subjects by immunosequencing and related them to cytomegalovirus serostatus. The study combined high-throughput TCR immunosequencing, statistical association of individual TCRs with disease status, and machine learning to predict cytomegalovirus infection status. Of the roughly 410 genotyped donors, roughly 80% were placed in the genetic ancestry cluster associated with self-reported Caucasian donors. An earlier analysis of roughly 580 of the donors used high-throughput TCR beta sequencing to judge whether each TCR beta V gene segment behaved as functional or pseudogenic. Every discovery cohort repertoire had been produced on one sequencing platform. Four to six DR-DQ haplotypes were handled as single units for association and clustering, since linkage in the cohort was strong. About 310 gigabases of sequencing data and 70 million to 85 million unique TCR sequences were included in an early release covering about 700 HLA-typed donors. Donor age, sex, ethnicity and CMV serostatus were collected together with the repertoire data. In a later analysis, previously published TCR beta repertoires from roughly 710 donors were re-analyzed and high-resolution HLA genotyping was added so that TCR occurrence patterns could be studied. In a later genetic analysis, genome-wide SNP genotypes for about 55% of the 666 donors were used, and that subset was treated as a discovery cohort. Besides the first cohort of 666 subjects, a separate validation cohort made up of 120 or so different subjects was used. The later analysis used no new phenotypic data to find candidate immune exposures, relying instead on TCR beta sequences and their occurrence across donors. The study was designed to test whether signatures of past pathogen exposure could be identified by cataloging public T cell receptors. HLA typing included class I and class II loci at four-digit resolution. Among about 410 genotyped donors of the cohort, an average of approximately 240,000 unique TCR beta nucleotide sequences was sequenced per donor, of which about 20% were non-productive. Typing coverage differed by locus: A, B, C, DRB1 and DQB1 were typed in roughly 620-630 donors, DQA1 in about 510, DPA1 in some 570, and DPB1 in approximately 450. Study-level results and caveats: In an earlier analysis of some 550 of the donors, most TCR beta V segments were observed in productive rearrangements about 87% or about 30% of the time, broadly matching IMGT annotations. Because the 87-base-pair reads could not distinguish some IMGT-functional V segments, including TRBV6-2 and TRBV6-3, those segments were excluded. Compared with the approximately 670-donor mean, donors in an Asian-associated ancestry cluster had fewer N-insertions in productive TCRs, according to a later genetic analysis. Because HLA typing was missing for some donors at each locus, association tests included only the typed subset. In a later analysis, TCR association rates were found to vary across HLA loci, with the most associated TCRs seen for DRB1 alleles and the fewest for HLA-C alleles. Several of the top co-occurrence clusters appeared to be linked to parvovirus B19, influenza, CMV and Epstein-Barr virus, according to a later analysis. Compared with equally common non-associated chains, HLA-associated TCR beta chains in a later analysis were more clonally expanded and had lower generation probabilities. For the cohort, immune exposure information was limited to CMV serostatus. It was suggested by the authors that the approach could potentially be generalized to other disease states and immunological phenotypes. Because counts were too low, roughly 16 rarely observed V segments, including chromosome 9 orphons, were excluded from the earlier analysis of several hundred of the donors. Three of the identified cytomegalovirus-associated TCR beta chains were confirmed in vitro to be specific for cytomegalovirus antigens. Most TCR sequences were observed very rarely across donors, whereas some public TCRs were present in many individuals. The study listed over 150 TCR beta chains as associated with cytomegalovirus. Only TCR beta chains were sequenced in this cohort, and the absence of alpha or paired-chain data limited detectable features. Strong co-occurrence of HLA alleles, especially DR and DQ, made assigning TCR associations to individual alleles difficult. The sequencing pipeline was judged likely to have produced a cluster of highly shared sequence variants as a technical artifact. A further reported finding was that TCR beta sequences accurately predicted the HLA-A and HLA-B alleles for most subjects in the first cohort. Presence/absence analyses assumed roughly uniform sequencing depth across donors, an assumption that may not hold. V-gene and J-gene trimming of TCR beta chains was associated with a missense DCLRE1C variant in a later genetic analysis, and the association was replicated in an independent cohort. A later analysis associated 16,951 TCR beta sequences with specific HLA alleles at a false discovery rate of 0.05. Correlated functional status among segregating V segments might reflect linkage disequilibrium, but an unknown experimental factor could not be ruled out. The classifier was reported to diagnose cytomegalovirus status with high specificity and sensitivity in both the original cohort and the validation cohort. A later analysis found that most CMV-associated TCR beta chains appeared HLA-restricted, with HLA associations seemingly driven largely by CMV exposure.

The library relied on the immunoSEQ multiplex PCR assay. The multiplex PCR relied on a mix of 60 forward primers for TCR Vbeta segments and 13 reverse primers for TCR Jbeta segments. A multiplex PCR assay on genomic DNA amplified the CDR3 region of rearranged TCR beta genes. Amplified TCR beta libraries were sequenced as 87-base-pair reads on the Illumina HiSeq System. The paper's processing steps were these. A later analysis counted some 80 million unique TCR beta chains across the 550 to 800 repertoires, and 9.5 million to 11 million of these chains were shared by at least two donors. A nearest-neighbor algorithm error-corrected the raw reads and collapsed the reads into unique sequences, merging closely related sequences to remove PCR and sequencing errors. Alignment of CDR3 sequences to IMGT reference sequences was used to assign V, D and J gene segments. For a sequence to be retained, a match of at least six nucleotides was required to both a V gene segment and a J gene segment. A rearrangement was called productive if the CDR3 had no stop codons and remained in frame with V and J, and every other rearrangement was called non-productive. Following IMGT convention, CDR3 was defined as the stretch from the second conserved V-encoded cysteine to the conserved J-encoded phenylalanine. The earlier analysis of about 560 of the donors excluded any sequence lacking an unambiguous match to a single V gene segment. In an earlier analysis of a few hundred of the donors, a V segment was called functional when productive rearrangements were above 56.7%, and segregating when the standard deviation between donors exceeded 5%. A statistical classification framework was built to diagnose cytomegalovirus status from the catalog of TCR beta chain sequences. In a later analysis, V and J genes were assigned by comparing TCR nucleotide sequences against IMGT/GENE-DB human TR gene sequences. A later analysis assigned CDR3 sequences and most-parsimonious VDJ recombination scenarios with the TCRdist pipeline. In a later analysis, every TCR beta chain was defined by the combination of its CDR3 amino acid sequence and its V-gene family, and reads without a unique V-gene family were dropped. To address suspected cross-contamination and a sequencing artifact, a later analysis removed under 600 highly shared, low-generation-probability nucleotide sequences. A later analysis calculated a clonal expansion index for each public chain from normalized within-repertoire ranks of inferred template counts. In a later analysis, generation probabilities were computed with a VDJ recombination model fitted to out-of-frame rearrangements, and the resulting probabilities were checked against IGoR. Hypergeometric tests were used in a later analysis to score TCR-TCR, TCR-HLA and TCR-CMV co-occurrence, with a repertoire-size bias correction applied to the TCR pairs. False discovery rates were estimated in a later analysis by permuting HLA or CMV assignments 20 times. In a later analysis, co-occurring TCRs were grouped using DBSCAN, and TCRdist sequence similarity was added for clustering within HLA-allele-positive subsets. Repertoires with fewer than 30,000 or more than 120,000 public chains were left out of co-occurrence clustering, as were five repertoires with anomalous nucleotide sharing. TCRdb obtained this table from immuneACCESS and retained in-frame rearrangements with V and J assigned. These tables miss some clones; where compared with another copy, unresolved V genes account for less than half of the shortfall, and the remainder is unexplained. The V and J calls and clone size come from that table; D and trimming were worked out from the DNA. This sample's table contains around 58,000 clones. The ten largest clones take up around 10% of the sample.

CDR1 and CDR2 are drawn from the germline V gene: LGHNA, YSLEER. The CDR3 sequence holds 15 residues, the cysteine and phenylalanine included. The sequence is cut down to CDR3 DNA, 45 bases in frame from base 1. V is reduced by 0 bases and J by 5 bases, leaving a spacing of 13 bases between them. In total, over 600 healthy bone marrow donors made up the cohort. Cohort members were all nominally healthy when sampled, although unrecorded immune exposures were likely present. The donor was CMV seropositive and belonged to the group of 250 to 300 seropositive cohort members. A peripheral blood sample was collected from each donor, and TCR beta sequencing was performed on peripheral blood mononuclear cells. The Qiagen DNeasy Blood Extraction Kit was used to extract genomic DNA from the blood cell samples.

The material sequenced was PBMCs. The sequence came from a man aged 50-59 years in good health and CMV-seropositive. The sequence links TRBV4-3 to TRBJ1-2; TRBD1 might be the D gene, on 5 matching bases. CDR3 reads: CASSQDRQGGYGYTF. The DNA reads as follows: TGCGCCAGCAGCCAAGATCGGCAGGGAGGGTATGGCTACACCTTC.